The 32 T cell receptor beta chains in this list originate from one sample, sequenced in a study of T cell repertoires in ileal Crohn's disease. Time point given: neoterminal ileum biopsy at postoperative endoscopy, about 6 months after surgery. Assay used: immunoSEQ multiplex PCR; TCRdb lists only in-frame clones, some missing. The profile covers about 13,000 clones, with 67% appearing a single time and around 8.7% taken by the ten largest. Sequencing used ileal tissue. All receptors come from an adult with Crohn's disease.

The chain couples TRBV28 to TRBJ2-3, with D possibly called TRBD1 or TRBD2 (6 bases each). Germline assignment: CDR1 MDHEN and CDR2 SYDVKM. The CDR3 extends over 17 amino acids. The germline V and J ends were trimmed by 3 bases and 7 bases, with 23 bases remaining between them. In nucleotides, the CDR3 is TGTGCCAGCAGTTTGGTCCCCCGGGGGCGAAATGCAAATACGCAGTATTTT. This translates into CASSLVPRGRNANTQYF.

This rearrangement joins TRBV10-3 to TRBJ2-5; the match to TRBD1 covers 7 bases. J was trimmed by 1 base and V by 7 bases; bases with no gene match: 3. CDR3 length: 13 amino acids. CDR1 is ENHRY, CDR2 SYGVKD, per germline. The CDR3 bases are TGTGCCATCAATGACAGGGCCCAAGAGACCCAGTACTTC. It yields the protein CAINDRAQETQYF.

V and J are TRBV4-1 and TRBJ1-4; D remains unclear. This CDR3 contains 14 residues. The V gene lost 4 bases and the J gene lost 2 bases, with 8 bases spanning the gap. Germline assignment: CDR1 MGHRA and CDR2 YSYEKL. The CDR3 nucleotides are TGCGCCAGCAGCCCGGTTCCTACTAATGAAAAACTGTTTTTT. It is translated as CASSPVPTNEKLFF.

The chain has TRBV4-1 and TRBJ1-2, with D hard to call. The CDR3 sequence is 15 residues long. Germline loops: CDR1 MGHRA, CDR2 YSYEKL. V was trimmed by 0 bases and J by 8 bases, leaving 16 bases between them. The CDR3 bases are TGCGCCAGCAGCCAAGATGTGGACCGTCCGCAGGGCTACACCTTC. This gives the protein CASSQDVDRPQGYTF.

By proportion, this clone is large (0.1 to 1%). The junction shows a germline mismatch at one end, possibly a read error. V is TRBV4-2 and J is TRBJ2-6; D ambiguous. Germline CDR1 is LGHNA and CDR2 is YNFKEQ. This CDR3 region has 16 residues. CDR3 sequence (DNA): TGTGCCAGCAGCCCCTTTTTGGGGTCTGGTGCCAACGTCCTGACTTTC. Translation gives CASSPFLGSGANVLTF.

The chain couples TRBV7-3 to TRBJ2-3; 9 bases align to TRBD2. Germline V CDR1 and CDR2: SGHTA, FQGTGA. The CDR3 is 16 amino acids. Germline trimming cut 2 bases from V and 6 bases from J; bases unmatched to any gene: 9. The CDR3 DNA reads TGTGCCAGCAGCTTATGGGGGACTAGCTATTCCGATACGCAGTATTTT. As protein: CASSLWGTSYSDTQYF.

This chain connects TRBV30 to TRBJ1-1; 7 nucleotides match TRBD1. The CDR3 sequence is 13 residues long. Losses at the gene ends were 4 bases for V and 4 bases for J; bases not matched to a gene: 6. From germline, CDR1 is GTSNPN and CDR2 SVGIG (reference sequence). The CDR3: CAWMGSGGTEAFF. In DNA, the CDR3 is TGTGCCTGGATGGGTTCAGGGGGCACTGAAGCTTTCTTT. Based on the CDR3 plus reference TRBV30 and TRBJ1-1, the full variable domain is SQTIHQWPATLVQPVGSPLSLECTVEGTSNPNLYWYRQAAGRGLQLLFYSVGIGQISSEVPQNLSASRPQDRQFILSSKKLLLSDSGFYLCAWMGSGGTEAFFGQGTRLTVV.

Only a few counts were recorded for this clone. The rearrangement links TRBV30 to TRBJ1-3; D is ambiguous. Germline V gives CDR1 GTSNPN, CDR2 SVGIG (reference sequence). The CDR3 contains 14 residues. Trimming pared 0 bases from V and 0 bases from J, leaving 6 bases between. DNA for the CDR3: TGTGCCTGGAGTGTAGCCTTCTCTGGAAACACCATATATTTT. It translates to CAWSVAFSGNTIYF.

V and J are TRBV11-2 and TRBJ2-7; no reliable D call. Trimming left V 1 base short and J 5 bases short, with 12 bases between. In germline, CDR1 is SGHAT, CDR2 FQNNGV. This CDR3 has 14 residues. CDR3 sequence: CASSLAPRRDEQYF. DNA for the CDR3: TGTGCCAGCAGCTTAGCGCCGCGAAGGGACGAGCAGTACTTC.

This rearrangement joins TRBV7-3 to TRBJ2-3; perhaps TRBD2 as D (7 bases). Trimming took 2 bases from V and 6 from J, leaving 12 bases between them. The CDR3 is 14 residues long. CDR1 is SGHTA, CDR2 FQGTGA, per germline. The CDR3 region is CASSLGGGRDTQYF. DNA of the CDR3: TGTGCCAGCAGCTTAGGCGGGGGCAGGGATACGCAGTATTTT.

V is TRBV29-1 and J is TRBJ1-2; TRBD1 agrees at 12 bases. CDR3 length: 15 amino acids. Losses at the gene ends were 4 bases for V and 4 bases for J; bases not matched to a gene: 7. Germline V gives CDR1 SQVTM, CDR2 ANQGSEA. Written as DNA, the CDR3 is TGCAGCGTTGCGGGACAGGGGGCGCATAGCTATGGCTACACCTTC. Protein sequence: CSVAGQGAHSYGYTF.

V and J are TRBV29-1 and TRBJ2-7; possibly TRBD1 for D (5 bases). V shed 3 bases and J shed 2 bases, with 8 bases lying between them. The CDR3 runs 12 residues. CDR1 is SQVTM and CDR2 is ANQGSEA in the germline V gene. The CDR3, as DNA: TGCAGCGTTGATATAGGGGCCTACGAGCAGTACTTC. This gives the protein CSVDIGAYEQYF.

In this sample, this clone turned up a few times. V gene TRBV28 combines with J gene TRBJ2-6; 8 positions match TRBD1. The CDR3 extends over 18 amino acids. CDR1 and CDR2 (germline): MDHEN, SYDVKM. With 5 bases clipped from V and 0 bases from J, the junction kept 9 bases outside the gene matches. The CDR3 spells CASSPAGQGASGANVLTF. The CDR3 DNA reads TGTGCCAGCAGTCCCGCAGGACAGGGTGCCTCTGGGGCCAACGTCCTGACTTTC.

In its sample, this clone was seen a few times. The chain employs TRBV7-9 and TRBJ1-6; D not certain. V was trimmed by 4 bases and J by 1 base, leaving 14 bases between them. Germline V CDR1 and CDR2: SEHNR, FQNEAQ (reference sequence). This CDR3 contains 17 residues. CDR3 protein: CASSSRDPRSYNSPLHF. CDR3 nucleotide sequence: TGTGCCAGCAGCTCTCGGGATCCAAGGTCCTATAATTCACCCCTCCACTTT.

The chain carries TRBV6-5 and TRBJ2-7; maybe TRBD1 (6 bases). The germline V gene encodes CDR1 MNHEY and CDR2 SVGAGI. Trimming cost V 7 bases and J 3 bases, with 19 bases left between them. The CDR3 extends over 15 amino acids. The DNA of the CDR3 is TGTGCCAGCACCGACACTTGGACAGTGAGCTACGAGCAGTACTTC. It specifies CASTDTWTVSYEQYF.

This clone was picked up one time. The V and J genes are TRBV7-3 and TRBJ1-1; D is uncertain. The germline gives CDR1 SGHTA, CDR2 FQGTGA. This CDR3 comprises 13 residues. Deletions cut 1 base from V and 4 bases from J, with 7 bases between. CDR3 region: CASSLSQSTEAFF. CDR3 in DNA: TGTGCCAGCAGCTTAAGCCAGTCCACTGAAGCTTTCTTT.

The chain joins TRBV28 to TRBJ2-7; TRBD1 agrees at 8 bases. Germline V gene data show CDR1 as MDHEN and CDR2 as SYDVKM. V lost 5 bases to trimming and J lost 5 bases; unmatched junction nucleotides: 8. The CDR3 runs 14 residues. CDR3 loop: CASSLTRGRDEQYF. The CDR3 DNA reads TGTGCCAGCAGTCTTACCAGGGGGCGAGACGAGCAGTACTTC.

This sequence joins TRBV5-4 and TRBJ2-7; a weak D match, TRBD1 (6 bases). Germline-derived CDR1 and CDR2 are SGHNT and YYREEE (reference sequence). This CDR3 spans 14 amino acids. Trimming removed 2 bases from V and 5 bases from J, with 14 bases in between. The CDR3 DNA sequence: TGTGCCAGCAGCTTATCGGGCAGGGGCAACGAGCAGTACTTC. Protein product: CASSLSGRGNEQYF. The full variable domain, its missing parts supplied by reference TRBV5-4 and TRBJ2-7, is ETGVTQSPTHLIKTRGQQVTLRCSSQSGHNTVSWYQQALGQGPQFIFQYYREEENGRGNFPPRFSGLQFPNYSSELNVNALELDDSALYLCASSLSGRGNEQYFGPGTRLTVT.

In DNA, the CDR3 is TGTGCCACCAGCAGAGCATTTCCGGGACAGGGACCTTACGAGCAGTACTTC. Protein sequence: CATSRAFPGQGPYEQYF. The chain combines TRBV15 with TRBJ2-7, with 9 bases fitting TRBD1. The CDR3 consists of 17 residues. CDR1 and CDR2 (germline): LNHNV, YYDKDF (reference sequence). Unmatched junction bases numbered 11, after V lost 1 base and J lost 4 bases.

This clone was counted a few times. The CDR3 region has the DNA TGTGCCAGCAGTCGACAGGGCTCCTACAATGAGCAGTTCTTC. Translation: CASSRQGSYNEQFF. The genes are TRBV11-1 and TRBJ2-1, with 7 bases aligning to TRBD1. J gave up 0 bases and V 6 bases, and 2 bases lay outside the gene matches. This CDR3 contains 14 residues. Per the germline V gene, CDR1 is SGHAT and CDR2 is FQDESV (reference sequence).

The chain uses TRBV6-1 and TRBJ2-7; weak D call: TRBD1 (6 bases). Germline values: CDR1 MNHNS, CDR2 SASEGT. The V gene lost 7 bases and the J gene lost 0 bases, with 10 bases spanning the gap. The CDR3 sequence is 13 residues long. CDR3 in DNA: TGTGCCAGCACCCGGACAGCCTCCTACGAGCAGTACTTC. Encoded protein: CASTRTASYEQYF.

The J gene is TRBJ1-2, the V gene TRBV29-1, with D perhaps TRBD1 (5 bases). Per germline, CDR1 SQVTM and CDR2 ANQGSEA. This CDR3 spans 14 amino acids. Trimming took 0 bases from V and 8 from J, leaving 16 bases between them. The CDR3 here is CSVEDYRTREGYTF. The CDR3 nucleotides are TGCAGCGTTGAAGATTACAGGACGAGGGAGGGCTACACCTTC.

The chain couples TRBV11-2 to TRBJ2-1; D is ambiguous. V lost 8 bases to trimming and J lost 8 bases, with 10 bases between them. From germline, CDR1 is SGHAT and CDR2 FQNNGV. The CDR3 consists of 11 residues. The CDR3 reads CASALSDEQFF. For the CDR3, the DNA is TGTGCCAGCGCACTTTCCGATGAGCAGTTCTTC.

V gene TRBV30 combines with J gene TRBJ2-7, with 7 bases lining up with TRBD1. The V gene end was trimmed by 1 base and the J gene end by 5 bases; junction bases not matched to a gene: 2. Germline-derived CDR1 and CDR2 are GTSNPN and SVGIG (reference sequence). The CDR3 has 12 amino acids. In DNA form, the CDR3 reads TGTGCCTGGAGTGAGGGGGCCGACGAGCAGTACTTC. It yields the protein CAWSEGADEQYF.

The V call is TRBV10-1, the J call TRBJ1-1, with D uncertain. The CDR3 spans 13 residues. The ends were cut back, 4 bases at V and 4 bases at J, with 10 bases in the middle. Germline CDR1 and CDR2: WNHNN and SYGVQD (reference sequence). For the CDR3, the DNA is TGCGCCAGCAGTGTTTCCGGAGTCACTGAAGCTTTCTTT. Translated, it gives CASSVSGVTEAFF.

This chain uses TRBV10-3 with TRBJ1-1, with D uncertain. V lost 3 bases to trimming and J lost 4 bases, with 9 bases between them. CDR1 ENHRY and CDR2 SYGVKD come from the germline V gene. There are 13 residues in the CDR3. The CDR3 nucleotides are TGTGCCATCAGTGAAAGGGAGTCCACTGAAGCTTTCTTT. The encoded protein is CAISERESTEAFF.

This clone was counted between two and nine times. This chain connects TRBV11-2 to TRBJ2-1; tentatively, D is TRBD2 (6 bases). V was trimmed by 5 bases and J by 10 bases, leaving 12 bases between them. Germline V gene sequence: CDR1 SGHAT, CDR2 FQNNGV. This CDR3 contains 12 residues. CDR3 in amino acids: CASSHPAGEQFF. The CDR3 nucleotides read TGTGCCAGCAGCCACCCCGCGGGGGAGCAGTTCTTC.

The chain employs TRBV27 and TRBJ2-5; D gene ambiguous. V was shortened by 5 bases and J by 4 bases, with 14 bases between the two germline ends. The CDR3 runs 14 residues. The germline V gene encodes CDR1 MNHEY and CDR2 SMNVEV (reference sequence). In DNA, the CDR3 is TGTGCCAGCAGTCCTAGACCGGGCTCAGAGACCCAGTACTTC. Protein product: CASSPRPGSETQYF.

V is TRBV2 and J is TRBJ1-2; 8 bases line up with TRBD1. The germline V gene has CDR1 SNHLY and CDR2 FYNNEI. The CDR3 runs to 13 residues. Trimming took 3 bases from V and 10 from J; bases not matched to a gene: 7. The CDR3 reads CASSDRDRNPYTF. Here the CDR3 DNA reads TGTGCCAGCAGTGATCGGGACAGGAACCCCTACACCTTC.

V and J are TRBV5-1 and TRBJ2-3; D possibly uses TRBD1 or TRBD2 (5 bases each). Deletions cut 2 bases from V and 3 bases from J, with 16 bases between. Germline V gene sequence: CDR1 SGHRS, CDR2 YFSETQ. CDR3 length: 16 amino acids. The CDR3 region is CASSFSGLQNTDTQYF. CDR3 bases: TGCGCCAGCAGCTTTTCGGGGCTCCAGAATACAGATACGCAGTATTTT.

This clone was counted between two and nine times. J is TRBJ1-2 and V is TRBV20-1, with D uncertain. Per the germline V gene, CDR1 is DFQATT and CDR2 is SNEGSKA (reference sequence). The ends were cut back, 3 bases at V and 4 bases at J, with 6 bases in the middle. The length of the CDR3 is 11 residues. The CDR3 DNA sequence: TGCAGTGCTAGCCGAACCTATGGCTACACCTTC. Translating it yields CSASRTYGYTF.

V and J are TRBV5-1 and TRBJ1-2, with 10 bases identical to TRBD1. This CDR3 comprises 17 residues. Germline lookup yields CDR1 SGHRS and CDR2 YFSETQ. V lost 0 bases to trimming and J lost 8 bases; unmatched junction nucleotides: 13. For the CDR3, the DNA is TGCGCCAGCAGCTTGGCTTCGGGACAGGGGAGATCGGGCGGCTACACCTTC. Translating it yields CASSLASGQGRSGGYTF.